This T cell receptor beta chain came from a study of blood T cell repertoires in COVID-19. The overall study: The origin of the acute and convalescent COVID-19 samples was the United States, Italy and Spain. The cDNA or gDNA used as material had been derived from T cells, B-cell-depleted T cells, or PBMCs.

In the source study's methods: Estimates of nucleated cell counts were drawn from the amplification of reference gene primers. The table came from immunoSEQ multiplex PCR; TCRdb's copy has only in-frame clones and leaves some out. Clonal size and the V and J genes are those of that table, whereas D and trimming came from the DNA. The table records around 250,000 clones, roughly 83% of them present only once. In Seattle, patients joined the study during active infection and were tracked longitudinally. The V end was cut by 4 bases, the J end by 1 base, with 5 bases between. The germline CDR1 and CDR2 sequences are SGHRS and YFSETQ. This CDR3 comprises 12 residues.

The rearrangement joins TRBV5-1 to TRBJ1-1, with D unclear. This sequence was found in a woman over 75 with COVID-19, enrolled during active disease. The sequencing input was peripheral blood. CDR3 DNA: TGCGCCAGCAGCGAGCCGAACACTGAAGCTTTCTTT. As protein: CASSEPNTEAFF. The complete variable domain, with remaining parts taken from reference TRBV5-1 and TRBJ1-1, reads KAGVTQTPRYLIKTRGQQVTLSCSPISGHRSVSWYQQTPGQGLQFLFEYFSETQRNKGNFPGRFSGRQFSNSRSEMNVSTLELGDSALYLCASSEPNTEAFFGQGTRLTVV.